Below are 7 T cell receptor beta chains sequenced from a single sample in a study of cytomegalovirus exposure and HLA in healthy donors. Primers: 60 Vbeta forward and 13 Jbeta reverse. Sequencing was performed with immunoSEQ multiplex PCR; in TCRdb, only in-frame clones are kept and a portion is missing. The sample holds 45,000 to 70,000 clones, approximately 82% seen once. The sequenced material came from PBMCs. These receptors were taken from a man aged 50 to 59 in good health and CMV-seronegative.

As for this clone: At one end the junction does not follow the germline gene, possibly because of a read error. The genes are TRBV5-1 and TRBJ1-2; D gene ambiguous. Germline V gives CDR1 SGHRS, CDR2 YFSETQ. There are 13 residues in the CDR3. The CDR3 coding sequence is TGCGCCAGCAGCCCCTTCGGCCAACTGGGCTACACTTTC. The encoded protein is CASSPFGQLGYTF.

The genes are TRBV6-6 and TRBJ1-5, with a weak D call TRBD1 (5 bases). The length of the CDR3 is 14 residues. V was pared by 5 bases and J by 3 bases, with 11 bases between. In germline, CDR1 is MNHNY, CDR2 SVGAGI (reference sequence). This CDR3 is CASSRDSLNQPQHF. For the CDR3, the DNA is TGTGCCAGCAGTAGAGACAGTCTCAATCAGCCCCAGCATTTT.

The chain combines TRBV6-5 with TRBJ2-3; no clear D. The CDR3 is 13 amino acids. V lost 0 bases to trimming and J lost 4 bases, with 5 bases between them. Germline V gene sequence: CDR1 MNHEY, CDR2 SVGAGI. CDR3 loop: CASSYSTADTQYF. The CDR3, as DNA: TGTGCCAGCAGTTACTCTACGGCAGATACGCAGTATTTT.

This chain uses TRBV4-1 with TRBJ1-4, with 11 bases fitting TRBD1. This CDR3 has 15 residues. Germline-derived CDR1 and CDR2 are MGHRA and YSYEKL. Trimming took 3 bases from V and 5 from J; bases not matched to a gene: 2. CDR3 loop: CASSHGQGANEKLFF. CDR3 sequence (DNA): TGCGCCAGCAGCCATGGACAGGGGGCGAATGAAAAACTGTTTTTT.

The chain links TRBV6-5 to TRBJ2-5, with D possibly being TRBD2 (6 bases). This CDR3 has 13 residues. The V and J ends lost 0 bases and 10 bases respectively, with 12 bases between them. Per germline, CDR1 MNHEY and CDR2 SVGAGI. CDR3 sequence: CASSYSDTGDQYF. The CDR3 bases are TGTGCCAGCAGTTACTCGGACACGGGAGACCAGTACTTC.

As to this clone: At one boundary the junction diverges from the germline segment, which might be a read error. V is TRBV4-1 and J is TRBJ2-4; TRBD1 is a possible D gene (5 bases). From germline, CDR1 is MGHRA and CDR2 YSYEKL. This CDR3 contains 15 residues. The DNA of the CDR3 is TGCGTCAGCAGCCAAGAAGGGGCAGGAAAAAACATTCAGTACTTC. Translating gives CVSSQEGAGKNIQYF.

This chain's CDR3 is CASSLGGGSYEQYF. CDR3 sequence (DNA): TGTGCCAGCAGCTTGGGGGGGGGCTCCTACGAGCAGTACTTC. The V call is TRBV5-4, the J call TRBJ2-7; 7 bases agree with TRBD2. The CDR3 covers 14 residues. Unmatched junction bases numbered 0, after V lost 0 bases and J lost 0 bases. Germline assignment: CDR1 SGHNT and CDR2 YYREEE (reference sequence). Drawing the rest from reference TRBV5-4 and TRBJ2-7, the complete variable domain is ETGVTQSPTHLIKTRGQQVTLRCSSQSGHNTVSWYQQALGQGPQFIFQYYREEENGRGNFPPRFSGLQFPNYSSELNVNALELDDSALYLCASSLGGGSYEQYFGPGTRLTVT.